The following is a TCR beta chain sequence with its context. Its recognized antigen is unknown. It has no much larger one-base neighbor in the sample; base qualities were not kept. Other DNA sequences in this sample translate to the same CDR3. From its cysteine to its phenylalanine, the CDR3 spans 16 amino acids. Only the CDR3 DNA stays, 48 bases, in frame from base 1. From a lookup of the germline V gene (reference sequence), CDR1 and CDR2 are LNHDA and SQIVND. V is shortened by 1 base, J by 0 bases, and the region joining them spans 10 bases. A second Seattle source provided samples from volunteer blood donors who had recovered from COVID-19. The collaborating institutions used their own protocols to collect whole blood in K2EDTA tubes. For TCRbeta analysis, collaborator samples were shipped as frozen whole blood, as isolated PBMCs, or as DNA extracted from either sample type. TCRbeta CDR3 regions were amplified from genomic DNA by means of the immunoSEQ Assay, a bias-controlled multiplex PCR. The paper's processing steps were these. Nucleated cell counts per sample were estimated from amplification of reference gene primers within the assay. To quantify the absolute abundance of each unique TCRbeta CDR3 rearrangement, sequence reads were collapsed and filtered. For each sample, productive Simpson clonality was calculated by taking the square root of Simpson's diversity index across productive rearrangements. Not all clones reach the TCRdb copy of this immuneACCESS table, which keeps in-frame sequences only. Checked studies attribute under half of the gap to unresolved V genes and leave the rest unexplained. Clone size and the V and J calls come from that table; the DNA yielded D and trimming. For this sample there are 300,000 to 400,000 clones; roughly 89% appear just once. Approximately 3.5% of the sample is taken by the ten largest.

The sample originates from a study of blood T cell repertoires in COVID-19 (dated by TCRdb to 2018 to 2020). Notes on the research overall: Samples covering the acute and convalescent phases of COVID-19 were provided by collaborators in the United States, Italy and Spain. The material from the prospective study consisted of cDNA or gDNA derived from T cells, B-cell-depleted T cells, or PBMCs. The repertoires were released in a freely available public database intended as a resource for research on the immune response to SARS-CoV-2. Samples came from the ongoing ImmuneRACE study (first 160 participants) plus 1,254 subjects from 6 global collaborators. Sample metadata almost always included a de-identified subject ID, COVID-19 status, age in years and sex. The dataset comprised deeply sampled blood TCRbeta repertoires from subjects exposed to, actively infected with, or recovered from COVID-19. Where available, HLA class I and class II types were taken from metadata supplied by the sample provider and were not determined by assay-based typing.

General findings and caveats noted by the study authors: The amount of clinical and demographic metadata varied by source and participant and was provided uncurated.

The origin of this receptor is a woman between 18 and 29 years old who had recovered from COVID-19. The rearrangement joined TRBV19 to TRBJ1-5; D gene: possibly TRBD1, on 6 matching bases. The sequencing input was peripheral blood. The CDR3 region has the sequence CASSIGRTVSNQPQHF. The DNA sequence reads TGTGCCAGTAGTATAGGACGGACAGTTAGCAATCAGCCCCAGCATTTT.